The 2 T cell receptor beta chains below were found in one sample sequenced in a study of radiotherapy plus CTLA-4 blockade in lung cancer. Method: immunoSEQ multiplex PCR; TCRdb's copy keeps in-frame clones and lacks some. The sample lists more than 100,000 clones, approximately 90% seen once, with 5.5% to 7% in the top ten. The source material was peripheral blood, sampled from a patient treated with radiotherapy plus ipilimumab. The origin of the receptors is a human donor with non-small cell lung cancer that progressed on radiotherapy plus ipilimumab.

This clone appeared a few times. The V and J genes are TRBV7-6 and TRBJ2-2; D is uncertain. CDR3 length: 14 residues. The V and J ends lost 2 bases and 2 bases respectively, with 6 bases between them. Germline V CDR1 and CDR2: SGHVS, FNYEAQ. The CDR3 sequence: CASSLTVNTGELFF. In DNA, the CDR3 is TGTGCCAGCAGCTTAACAGTCAACACCGGGGAGCTGTTTTTT.

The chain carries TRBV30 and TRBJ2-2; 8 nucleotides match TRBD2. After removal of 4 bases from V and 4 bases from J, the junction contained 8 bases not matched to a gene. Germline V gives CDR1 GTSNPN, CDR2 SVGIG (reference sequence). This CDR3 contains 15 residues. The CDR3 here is CAWNRLAGPTGELFF. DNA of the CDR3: TGTGCCTGGAACAGGTTAGCGGGGCCCACCGGGGAGCTGTTTTTT.